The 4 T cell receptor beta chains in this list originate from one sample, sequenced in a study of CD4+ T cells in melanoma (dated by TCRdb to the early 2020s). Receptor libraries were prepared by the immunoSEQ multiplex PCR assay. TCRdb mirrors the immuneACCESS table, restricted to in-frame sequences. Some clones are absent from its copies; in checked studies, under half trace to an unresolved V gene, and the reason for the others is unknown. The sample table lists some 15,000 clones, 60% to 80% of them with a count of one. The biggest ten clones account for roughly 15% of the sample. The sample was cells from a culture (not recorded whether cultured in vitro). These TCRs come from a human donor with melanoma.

The CDR3 loop reads CASSLFDRGGFSGYTF. The CDR3 DNA reads TGTGCCAGCAGCTTGTTTGACAGGGGTGGGTTTAGTGGCTACACCTTC. This chain links TRBV13 with TRBJ1-2; 8 bases agree with TRBD1. Germline V gene sequence: CDR1 PRHDT, CDR2 FYEKMQ (reference sequence). This CDR3 comprises 16 residues. J was trimmed by 7 bases and V by 3 bases; bases with no gene match: 13.

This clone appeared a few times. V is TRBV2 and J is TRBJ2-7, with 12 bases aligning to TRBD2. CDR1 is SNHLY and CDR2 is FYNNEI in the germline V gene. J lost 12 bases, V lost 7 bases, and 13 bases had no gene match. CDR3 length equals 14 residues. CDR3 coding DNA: TGTGCCAGCACCCCGGGACTAGCGGGCTCCGGGGGGTACTTC. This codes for CASTPGLAGSGGYF.

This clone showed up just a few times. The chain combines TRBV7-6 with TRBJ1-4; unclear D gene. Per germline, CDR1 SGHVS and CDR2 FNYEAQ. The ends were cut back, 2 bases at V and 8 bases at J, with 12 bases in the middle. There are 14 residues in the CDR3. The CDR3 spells CASSLRAGREKLFF. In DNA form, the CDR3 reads TGTGCCAGCAGCTTACGAGCGGGGAGGGAAAAACTGTTTTTT.

DNA for the CDR3: TGTGCCAGCAGCGAACAGGGGCAAAACACTGAAGCTTTCTTT. Protein sequence: CASSEQGQNTEAFF. The V gene is TRBV7-3, the J gene TRBJ1-1; 7 bases map to TRBD1. Germline trimming cut 5 bases from V and 2 bases from J; bases unmatched to any gene: 5. This CDR3 spans 14 amino acids. Germline V gene sequence: CDR1 SGHTA, CDR2 FQGTGA.